This T cell receptor beta chain was captured by sequencing in a study of cytomegalovirus exposure and HLA in healthy donors. This table comes from immunoSEQ multiplex PCR, and its TCRdb copy is limited to in-frame clones, with some not included. The sample records 59,000 or so clones, 75% to 90% being singletons. This CDR3 has 13 residues. J lost 8 bases, V lost 10 bases, and 13 bases had no gene match. Germline V gene data show CDR1 as WNHNN and CDR2 as SYGVQD (reference sequence). The rearrangement links TRBV10-1 to TRBJ1-2, with 7 bases identical to TRBD1. The receptor's source is a woman aged 18 to 35 in good health and CMV-seronegative. The sequenced material came from PBMCs. The CDR3 region is CANPTGKCLGYTF. In nucleotides, the CDR3 is TGCGCCAACCCGACAGGGAAGTGTCTGGGCTACACCTTC.